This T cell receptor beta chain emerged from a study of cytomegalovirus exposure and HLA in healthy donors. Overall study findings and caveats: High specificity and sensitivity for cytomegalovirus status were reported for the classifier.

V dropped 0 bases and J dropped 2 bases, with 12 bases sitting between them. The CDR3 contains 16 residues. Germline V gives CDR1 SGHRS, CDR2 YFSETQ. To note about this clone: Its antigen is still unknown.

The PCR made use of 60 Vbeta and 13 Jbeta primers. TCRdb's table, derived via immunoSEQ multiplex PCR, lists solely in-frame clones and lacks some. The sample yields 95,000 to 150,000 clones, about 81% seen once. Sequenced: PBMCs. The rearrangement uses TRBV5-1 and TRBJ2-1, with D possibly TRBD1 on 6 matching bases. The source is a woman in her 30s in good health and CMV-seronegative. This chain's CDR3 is CASSLEARGPYNEQFF. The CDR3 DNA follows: TGCGCCAGCAGCTTGGAGGCCAGGGGCCCCTACAATGAGCAGTTCTTC.